This TCR beta chain was sequenced for a study of metastatic and nonmetastatic thyroid tumors. All patients reached thyroid surgery having received no treatment beforehand. This clone has at least ten counts. Its specificity is not known. The CDR3 runs to 13 residues. The germline V gene has CDR1 SGHTA and CDR2 FQGNSA. Trimming shortened V by 3 bases and J by 7 bases, and 13 bases separated the two germline ends. TCRdb re-called clones via MiXCR from the PCR reads. The sample carries around 13,000 clones, about 12% recorded once. The study's findings and limits: Versus benign nodules, malignant thyroid tumors reportedly had significantly higher TCR beta diversity, in blood and tumor.

The V call is TRBV7-2, the J call TRBJ2-7; D uncertain. Sequenced input: blood. The sequence derives from a female donor with papillary thyroid cancer or a benign thyroid nodule (not recorded which). Some clones in this sample may be carry-over from other donors' samples. The CDR3 region is CASSFSYLGEQYF. CDR3 nucleotides: TGTGCCAGCAGCTTCTCCTACCTAGGGGAGCAGTACTTC.